The 20 T cell receptor beta chains given below trace back to one sample, sequenced in a study of PD-L1 blockade in urothelial cancer. Time point denoted: peripheral blood 6 weeks after treatment start. Data came from immunoSEQ multiplex PCR; TCRdb stores just in-frame clones and leaves some out. Counted here are roughly 120,000 clones, roughly 89% occurring once; the ten biggest clones make up approximately 1.7%. Sequencing was performed on PBMCs, taken around atezolizumab (anti-PD-L1) treatment. These TCRs come from a man aged 55 to 70 with urothelial cancer.

V and J are TRBV4-1 and TRBJ2-1; 11 bases agree with TRBD2. Trimming removed 2 bases from V and 7 bases from J; junction bases left unmatched: 7. This CDR3 is built from 16 residues. Germline V gene sequence: CDR1 MGHRA, CDR2 YSYEKL. CDR3 protein: CASSQSSGGSLNEQFF. The CDR3 DNA is TGCGCCAGCAGCCAATCTAGCGGGGGGTCACTTAATGAGCAGTTCTTC.

The CDR3 DNA reads TGTGCCAGCAGCTTAGGGACTAGCGGGAGCATCAATTACGAGCAGTACTTC. This encodes CASSLGTSGSINYEQYF. The rearrangement joins TRBV7-8 to TRBJ2-7, with TRBD2 identical over 13 bases. Germline V lookup: CDR1 SGHVS, CDR2 FQNEAQ. V lost 1 base to trimming and J lost 4 bases; unmatched junction nucleotides: 7. The CDR3 runs 17 residues.

CDR3 residues: CAISEGTGGYEQYF. CDR3 DNA sequence: TGTGCCATCAGTGAAGGGACAGGGGGCTACGAGCAGTACTTC. This chain uses TRBV10-3 with TRBJ2-7, with 11 bases lining up with TRBD1. The CDR3 loop spans 14 amino acids. The germline V gene encodes CDR1 ENHRY and CDR2 SYGVKD. The V gene end was trimmed by 3 bases and the J gene end by 3 bases; junction bases not matched to a gene: 1.

A few counts support this clone. This chain joins TRBV5-1 and TRBJ1-5, with 10 bases identical to TRBD1. The V segment lost 4 bases and the J segment 4 bases; nucleotides outside the gene matches: 11. Germline-derived CDR1 and CDR2 are SGHRS and YFSETQ. This CDR3 has 17 amino acids. CDR3 in DNA: TGCGCCAGCAGCCCCGGACAGGGGGTTACGGGGAATCAGCCCCAGCATTTT. Protein product: CASSPGQGVTGNQPQHF.

DNA for the CDR3: TGTGCCAGCAGACAGACAGGGGTAGAGACCCAGTACTTC. As protein: CASRQTGVETQYF. The chain links TRBV7-9 to TRBJ2-5, with 8 bases matching TRBD1. V shed 6 bases, J shed 4 bases, and the junction held 4 bases outside the gene matches. There are 13 residues in the CDR3. Germline loops: CDR1 SEHNR, CDR2 FQNEAQ (reference sequence). The full variable domain, rest sourced from reference TRBV7-9 and TRBJ2-5, is DTGVSQNPRHKITKRGQNVTFRCDPISEHNRLYWYRQTLGQGPEFLTYFQNEAQLEKSRLLSDRFSAERPKGSFSTLEIQRTEQGDSAMYLCASRQTGVETQYFGPGTRLLVL.

V usage is TRBV5-5 and J usage is TRBJ1-5; D unclear. This CDR3 is built from 15 residues. Trimming left V 3 bases short and J 3 bases short, with 13 bases between. Looked up from germline, CDR1 is SGHKS and CDR2 is YYEKEE (reference sequence). In DNA, the CDR3 is TGTGCCAGCAGCTCATACGGGGAATTCAATCAGCCCCAGCATTTT. Protein: CASSSYGEFNQPQHF.

CDR3 sequence: CASSWGGIGYGYTF. The CDR3 DNA reads TGTGCCAGCAGTTGGGGGGGCATAGGTTATGGCTACACCTTC. The J gene is TRBJ1-2, the V gene TRBV2; TRBD1 might be the D (6 bases). V lost 5 bases and J lost 5, with 15 bases in between. CDR1 is SNHLY, CDR2 FYNNEI, per germline. The CDR3 is 14 amino acids.

The rearrangement joins TRBV28 to TRBJ1-1, with a tentative D call TRBD1 (6 bases). This CDR3 region has 15 residues. Deletions cut 4 bases from V and 5 bases from J, with 17 bases between. The V gene's germline CDR1 is MDHEN and CDR2 SYDVKM. As DNA, the CDR3 is TGTGCCAGCAGTTCTCTAACAGGGCGGAGGACTGAAGCTTTCTTT. It encodes CASSSLTGRRTEAFF.

This clone showed up just once. This chain joins TRBV5-1 and TRBJ2-1; tentatively, D is TRBD2 (5 bases). Germline V lookup: CDR1 SGHRS, CDR2 YFSETQ. This CDR3 contains 16 residues. V was pared by 0 bases and J by 0 bases, with 10 bases between. Written as DNA, the CDR3 is TGCGCCAGCAGCTTGGCGGGAACCAGCTCCTACAATGAGCAGTTCTTC. It encodes CASSLAGTSSYNEQFF. Full variable domain (rest looked up from reference TRBV5-1 and TRBJ2-1): KAGVTQTPRYLIKTRGQQVTLSCSPISGHRSVSWYQQTPGQGLQFLFEYFSETQRNKGNFPGRFSGRQFSNSRSEMNVSTLELGDSALYLCASSLAGTSSYNEQFFGPGTRLTVL.

This clone was seen a few times. This CDR3 is CASRLTGGNRGYGYTF. CDR3 nucleotides: TGTGCCAGCAGACTGACAGGGGGCAATAGGGGCTATGGCTACACCTTC. The chain carries TRBV28 and TRBJ1-2; 10 bases are a match to TRBD1. Germline lookup yields CDR1 MDHEN and CDR2 SYDVKM. The V gene end was trimmed by 6 bases and the J gene end by 4 bases; junction bases not matched to a gene: 11. There are 16 residues in the CDR3.

The rearrangement uses TRBV5-1 and TRBJ1-4; D gene ambiguous. V lost 0 bases and J lost 6, with 12 bases in between. There are 15 residues in the CDR3. The germline V gene has CDR1 SGHRS and CDR2 YFSETQ. DNA for the CDR3: TGCGCCAGCAGCTTGGGGGCCCGGGAGGATGAAAAACTGTTTTTT. Its protein is CASSLGAREDEKLFF.

V usage is TRBV5-1 and J usage is TRBJ2-3; 11 bases agree with TRBD2. This CDR3 has 15 amino acids. In germline, CDR1 is SGHRS, CDR2 YFSETQ. V shed 6 bases and J 5 bases; nucleotides not matched to a gene: 8. The DNA of the CDR3 is TGCGCCAGCACTTTAGCGGGGGGGCTTGGAGATACGCAGTATTTT. It yields the protein CASTLAGGLGDTQYF.

The rearrangement uses TRBV5-1 and TRBJ2-7; TRBD1 might be the D (6 bases). The CDR3 runs 14 residues. Germline V gene sequence: CDR1 SGHRS, CDR2 YFSETQ. V lost 4 bases and J lost 3, with 14 bases in between. The CDR3 here is CASSPSGQNYEQYF. DNA for the CDR3: TGCGCCAGCAGCCCCTCAGGACAGAACTACGAGCAGTACTTC. The whole variable domain, filled in from reference TRBV5-1 and TRBJ2-7, reads KAGVTQTPRYLIKTRGQQVTLSCSPISGHRSVSWYQQTPGQGLQFLFEYFSETQRNKGNFPGRFSGRQFSNSRSEMNVSTLELGDSALYLCASSPSGQNYEQYFGPGTRLTVT.

The rearrangement uses TRBV4-2 and TRBJ2-6; D gene uncertain. The CDR3 sequence is 16 residues long. The germline V gene has CDR1 LGHNA and CDR2 YNFKEQ. Trimming removed 1 base from V and 0 bases from J, with 7 bases in between. The CDR3 nucleotides read TGTGCCAGCAGCCAAGGAGACATCTCTGGGGCCAACGTCCTGACTTTC. This translates into CASSQGDISGANVLTF.

V gene TRBV9 combines with J gene TRBJ2-3; the D gene is possibly TRBD1 (6 bases). The length of the CDR3 is 15 residues. Germline assignment: CDR1 SGDLS and CDR2 YYNGEE. The V gene lost 4 bases and the J gene lost 2 bases, with 14 bases spanning the gap. The CDR3 loop is CASSQYRDDTDTQYF. The CDR3 DNA is TGTGCCAGCAGCCAATACAGGGACGACACAGATACGCAGTATTTT.

V gene TRBV6-5 combines with J gene TRBJ1-5; 7 nucleotides match TRBD1. The CDR3 length is 15 residues. The V gene end was trimmed by 5 bases and the J gene end by 4 bases; junction bases not matched to a gene: 8. Germline V gene sequence: CDR1 MNHEY, CDR2 SVGAGI. As DNA, the CDR3 is TGTGCCAGCAGTCTTACCCGGGACAGTAATCAGCCCCAGCATTTT. It is translated as CASSLTRDSNQPQHF.

The chain is built from TRBV7-3 and TRBJ2-7, with a tentative D call TRBD1 (6 bases). Germline-derived CDR1 and CDR2 are SGHTA and FQGTGA. Trimming took 5 bases from V and 0 from J, leaving 11 bases between them. The CDR3 spans 14 residues. For the CDR3, the DNA is TGTGCCAGCAGCCCGGACAGCCACTCCTACGAGCAGTACTTC. Encoded protein: CASSPDSHSYEQYF. The whole variable domain, remainder taken from reference TRBV7-3 and TRBJ2-7, is GAGVSQTPSNKVTEKGKYVELRCDPISGHTALYWYRQSLGQGPEFLIYFQGTGAADDSGLPNDRFFAVRPEGSVSTLKIQRTERGDSAVYLCASSPDSHSYEQYFGPGTRLTVT.

The chain has TRBV28 and TRBJ2-5, with no clear D. Germline lookup yields CDR1 MDHEN and CDR2 SYDVKM. This CDR3 has 13 amino acids. Trimming took off 6 bases at V and 5 bases at J, with 13 bases between the two ends. The CDR3: CASSSQIKETQYF. The CDR3 bases are TGTGCCAGCAGCAGTCAGATCAAGGAGACCCAGTACTTC.

The chain has TRBV7-2 and TRBJ2-7; D may be TRBD1 (5 bases). V lost 5 bases and J 3 bases, leaving 17 bases between the germline ends. The germline V gene has CDR1 SGHTA and CDR2 FQGNSA. This CDR3 has 15 amino acids. CDR3 DNA sequence: TGTGCCAGCAGCCCCCCAACGCCTAGGGGCTACGAGCAGTACTTC. It encodes CASSPPTPRGYEQYF.

The rearrangement joins TRBV6-6 to TRBJ1-1; 7 nucleotides match TRBD1. Trimming removed 5 bases from V and 6 bases from J; junction bases left unmatched: 9. The CDR3 has 14 amino acids. Germline V lookup: CDR1 MNHNY, CDR2 SVGAGI (reference sequence). DNA of the CDR3: TGTGCCAGCAGTGTCCGACAGGGTAACGCTGAAGCTTTCTTT. The encoded protein is CASSVRQGNAEAFF.